The 10 T cell receptor beta chains presented below share a single source sample, sequenced in a study of shared clonotypes between healthy human individuals. Libraries were prepared by immunoSEQ multiplex PCR; TCRdb keeps only in-frame clonotypes and omits some of them. The data contain around 480,000 clones, about 79% of them singletons. The sequencing input was PBMCs. These receptors all come from a woman between 40 and 50 years old in good health. Some clones in this sample may be carry-over from other donors' samples.

There are a few counts of this clone. This rearrangement joins TRBV29-1 to TRBJ2-3; possibly TRBD2 for D (5 bases). The germline V and J ends were trimmed by 7 bases and 2 bases, with 13 bases remaining between them. Germline V gene lookup returns CDR1 SQVTM and CDR2 ANQGSEA. This CDR3 is built from 13 residues. The CDR3 region is CSARGRVTDTQYF. The DNA for the CDR3 is TGCAGCGCCCGGGGTCGGGTCACAGATACGCAGTATTTT.

V is TRBV6-6 and J is TRBJ1-3; 8 nucleotides match TRBD1. The germline V gene has CDR1 MNHNY and CDR2 SVGAGI (reference sequence). Trimming removed 4 bases from V and 4 bases from J; junction bases left unmatched: 6. The CDR3 has 15 residues. CDR3 bases: TGTGCCAGCAGTTTCCAGGGGGCGCGAGGAAACACCATATATTTT. Translating it yields CASSFQGARGNTIYF.

The V gene is TRBV7-9, the J gene TRBJ2-1; D perhaps matches TRBD2 (6 bases). The germline V gene encodes CDR1 SEHNR and CDR2 FQNEAQ (reference sequence). Trimming took 3 bases from V and 5 from J, leaving 14 bases between them. The CDR3 totals 15 residues. CDR3 in DNA: TGTGCCAGCAGCTTCAGTAGCGGTGGACACAATGAGCAGTTCTTC. Its translation: CASSFSSGGHNEQFF.

The chain combines TRBV7-3 with TRBJ2-3; D uncertain. This CDR3 has 13 amino acids. Germline V gives CDR1 SGHTA, CDR2 FQGTGA. V was pared by 4 bases and J by 4 bases, with 9 bases between. The CDR3 nucleotides read TGTGCCAGCAGCTGGCGTGGGGCAGATACGCAGTATTTT. Its translation is CASSWRGADTQYF.

The chain has TRBV18 and TRBJ1-1; D gene uncertain. The CDR3 length is 11 residues. Germline CDR1 is KGHSH and CDR2 is LQKENI. V was cut by 2 bases and J by 7 bases, with 5 bases left in between. The CDR3 is CASSPGNEAFF. The CDR3 nucleotides are TGTGCCAGCTCACCAGGGAATGAAGCTTTCTTT.

This clone was counted a few times. This sample includes further DNA sequences coding for the same CDR3. V and J are TRBV27 and TRBJ2-7; TRBD1 agrees at 9 bases. The CDR3 extends over 14 amino acids. After removal of 4 bases from V and 4 bases from J, the junction contained 5 bases not matched to a gene. Germline V gene data show CDR1 as MNHEY and CDR2 as SMNVEV (reference sequence). DNA of the CDR3: TGTGCCAGCAGTTCCGGGACAGGGCGATACGAGCAGTACTTC. This translates into CASSSGTGRYEQYF.

This clone was detected only a few times. The chain's CDR3 is CATSLGIFGNTIYF. DNA for the CDR3: TGTGCCACCTCTCTTGGCATTTTTGGAAACACCATATATTTT. The J gene is TRBJ1-3, the V gene TRBV6-6; D gene ambiguous. Trimming removed 10 bases from V and 3 bases from J, with 16 bases in between. The CDR3 covers 14 residues. Germline loops: CDR1 MNHNY, CDR2 SVGAGI (reference sequence).

This clone was seen a few times. The V gene is TRBV5-1, the J gene TRBJ1-1; D is unclear. The CDR3 is made up of 13 amino acids. Germline V gene data show CDR1 as SGHRS and CDR2 as YFSETQ. V was cut by 4 bases and J by 2 bases, with 9 bases left in between. CDR3 in amino acids: CASSIKENTEAFF. As DNA, the CDR3 is TGCGCCAGCAGCATCAAAGAAAACACTGAAGCTTTCTTT.

Points on this clone: A read error is likely here: a far larger clone is one base away. CDR3 in amino acids: CASSPSGLSSYEQYF. The CDR3 DNA reads TGTGCCAGCAGCCCTAGCGGATTGAGCTCCTACGAGCAGTACTTC. The chain combines TRBV9 with TRBJ2-7; 7 bases fit TRBD2. The V gene end was trimmed by 4 bases and the J gene end by 0 bases; junction bases not matched to a gene: 7. This CDR3 is 15 amino acids long. The V gene's germline CDR1 is SGDLS and CDR2 YYNGEE.

This clone was found many times. The chain joins TRBV10-3 to TRBJ1-1; D is perhaps TRBD1 (6 bases). Germline values: CDR1 ENHRY, CDR2 SYGVKD. The CDR3 consists of 12 residues. V lost 10 bases to trimming and J lost 6 bases, with 15 bases between them. CDR3 in DNA: TGTGCCAGCCAGGGGCCAACCCCTGAAGCTTTCTTT. Translating gives CASQGPTPEAFF.